One and the same sample provided the 20 T cell receptor beta chains below, sequenced in a study of early T cells in non-severe SARS-CoV-2 infection. From the 5' RACE reads, TCRdb called clonotypes with MiXCR, one entry per CDR3 protein. Of about 77,000 distinct CDR3 sequences listed, 10% to 15% are singletons. The sample here was whole blood, taken at baseline. The receptor set was obtained from an adult who was a healthcare worker with PCR-confirmed SARS-CoV-2 infection or an uninfected control (not recorded which). The donor label of this sample is uncertain.

The rearrangement joins TRBV11-2 to TRBJ2-7; D gene unclear. CDR1 SGHAT and CDR2 FQNNGV come from the germline V gene. This CDR3 is 13 amino acids long. Deletions cut 4 bases from V and 2 bases from J, with 9 bases between. Written as DNA, the CDR3 is TGTGCCAGCAGCTCTCTCGGGCCCTACGAGCAGTACTTC. This encodes CASSSLGPYEQYF.

The table lists this clonotype with many counts. This chain uses TRBV29-1 with TRBJ2-7; D remains ambiguous. The CDR3 totals 11 residues. V was pared by 7 bases and J by 4 bases, with 11 bases between. Per germline, CDR1 SQVTM and CDR2 ANQGSEA. CDR3 sequence reads: CSAKTAYEQYF. The CDR3 DNA is TGCAGCGCCAAAACAGCTTACGAGCAGTACTTC.

This clonotype came up many times. The chain carries TRBV6-2 or TRBV6-3 and TRBJ2-5, with D hard to call. V gave up 7 bases and J gave up 1 base, with 4 bases separating them. CDR3 size: 11 residues. Germline CDR1 reads MNHEY; CDR2 reads SVGEGT. CDR3 bases: TGTGCCAGCAAGAGCCAAGAGACCCAGTACTTC. Translation gives CASKSQETQYF.

This clonotype has at least ten counts. The J gene is TRBJ2-3, the V gene TRBV7-9; 7 nucleotides line up with TRBD1. The CDR3 runs to 15 residues. Germline V gene lookup returns CDR1 SEHNR and CDR2 FQNEAQ (reference sequence). Trimming removed 5 bases from V and 2 bases from J; junction bases left unmatched: 7. The CDR3 nucleotides are TGTGCCAGCAGCCCCACGACAGGGCCCACAGATACGCAGTATTTT. Translation: CASSPTTGPTDTQYF.

This clonotype was recorded many times. The chain couples TRBV18 to TRBJ1-6, with D unresolved. Germline CDR1 KGHSH, CDR2 LQKENI. The V end lost 3 bases, the J end lost 0 bases, and 12 bases lay between the germline ends. This CDR3 is built from 17 residues. The CDR3 protein is CASSPRRESSYNSPLHF. For the CDR3, the DNA is TGTGCCAGCTCACCCCGTCGGGAGAGCTCCTATAATTCACCCCTCCACTTT. Full variable domain (remainder filled in from reference TRBV18 and TRBJ1-6): NAGVMQNPRHLVRRRGQEARLRCSPMKGHSHVYWYRQLPEEGLKFMVYLQKENIIDESGMPKERFSAEFPKEGPSILRIQQVVRGDSAAYFCASSPRRESSYNSPLHFGNGTRLTVT.

This clonotype was seen at least ten times. The chain carries TRBV7-3 and TRBJ1-1; maybe TRBD1 (5 bases). Deletions cut 5 bases from V and 4 bases from J, with 11 bases between. This CDR3 comprises 13 residues. CDR1 and CDR2 from the germline V gene are SGHTA and FQGTGA. The DNA for the CDR3 is TGTGCCAGCAGCATATCAGGGATCACTGAAGCTTTCTTT. It specifies CASSISGITEAFF. Complete variable domain (other parts from reference TRBV7-3 and TRBJ1-1): GAGVSQTPSNKVTEKGKYVELRCDPISGHTALYWYRQSLGQGPEFLIYFQGTGAADDSGLPNDRFFAVRPEGSVSTLKIQRTERGDSAVYLCASSISGITEAFFGQGTRLTVV.

This clonotype appeared a few times. V and J are TRBV2 and TRBJ2-7; TRBD1 matches at 9 bases. Germline V gene sequence: CDR1 SNHLY, CDR2 FYNNEI. With 5 bases clipped from V and 6 bases from J, the junction kept 8 bases outside the gene matches. This CDR3 has 14 amino acids. The CDR3 region has the DNA TGTGCCAGCAGTCGTTGGGACAGGGTGCTCGAGCAGTACTTC. Its translation: CASSRWDRVLEQYF.

The chain is built from TRBV7-6 and TRBJ2-3; no firm D call. Trimming cost V 3 bases and J 4 bases, with 8 bases left between them. CDR1 is SGHVS, CDR2 FNYEAQ, per germline. The CDR3 runs 13 residues. The CDR3 loop reads CASSFRAADTQYF. The CDR3 region has the DNA TGTGCCAGCAGCTTTAGGGCCGCAGATACGCAGTATTTT.

V and J are TRBV27 and TRBJ2-5; D might be TRBD1 or TRBD2, each matching 5 bases. V lost 1 base and J lost 1, with 16 bases in between. This CDR3 spans 17 amino acids. CDR1 is MNHEY and CDR2 is SMNVEV in the germline V gene (reference sequence). CDR3 region: CASSLWGKRGPQETQYF. The CDR3 bases are TGTGCCAGCAGTTTATGGGGGAAAAGGGGCCCCCAAGAGACCCAGTACTTC.

This rearrangement joins TRBV20-1 to TRBJ2-7, with 7 bases identical to TRBD2. Germline values: CDR1 DFQATT, CDR2 SNEGSKA (reference sequence). V shed 3 bases, J shed 2 bases, and the junction held 7 bases outside the gene matches. The CDR3 sequence is 14 residues long. The CDR3 loop is CSASKESGAYEQYF. CDR3 in DNA: TGCAGTGCTAGTAAGGAAAGCGGGGCCTACGAGCAGTACTTC.

This clonotype was seen repeatedly, ten times or more. V gene TRBV12-3 or TRBV12-4 combines with J gene TRBJ2-3, with a tentative D call TRBD1 (5 bases). The V end was cut by 6 bases, the J end by 4 bases, with 17 bases between. There are 15 residues in the CDR3. For the CDR3, the DNA is TGTGCCAGCAGCCTGACAGTTTACATCCCAGATACGCAGTATTTT. Its translation is CASSLTVYIPDTQYF.

The gene calls are TRBV5-4 and TRBJ2-4; TRBD2 agrees at 11 bases. Germline CDR1 is SGHNT and CDR2 is YYREEE (reference sequence). J lost 0 bases, V lost 2 bases, and 7 bases had no gene match. This CDR3 is built from 18 residues. CDR3 coding DNA: TGTGCCAGCAGCTTAGCTAGCGGGGGGCCATTAGCCAAAAACATTCAGTACTTC. Translated: CASSLASGGPLAKNIQYF.

This clonotype turned up a few times. The chain has TRBV11-2 and TRBJ1-5; D is perhaps TRBD1 (5 bases). CDR1 is SGHAT and CDR2 is FQNNGV in the germline V gene. V lost 0 bases and J lost 2, with 29 bases in between. CDR3 size: 22 residues. CDR3 DNA sequence: TGTGCCAGCAGCTTAGATCGTGTCATAAAGGTGGTGACAGTTCTGGGCAATCAGCCCCAGCATTTT. This translates into CASSLDRVIKVVTVLGNQPQHF.

The chain combines TRBV10-2 with TRBJ2-6, with a weak D call TRBD1 (5 bases). Trimming left V 5 bases short and J 4 bases short, with 12 bases between. In germline, CDR1 is WSHSY, CDR2 SAAADI. The CDR3 spans 15 residues. The CDR3 DNA sequence: TGCGCCAGCAGTTTAAGGGGATCAGGGGCCAACGTCCTGACTTTC. Residues: CASSLRGSGANVLTF.

The sample holds many counts of this clonotype. The chain links TRBV6-2 or TRBV6-3 to TRBJ2-5; D is undetermined. The CDR3 totals 15 residues. Trimming removed 0 bases from V and 4 bases from J, with 12 bases in between. CDR1 MNHEY and CDR2 SVGEGT come from the germline V gene. CDR3 amino acids: CASSYSSSVLETQYF. CDR3 DNA sequence: TGTGCCAGCAGTTACTCGAGTTCGGTATTAGAGACCCAGTACTTC.

This clonotype was detected only a few times. The chain uses TRBV7-9 and TRBJ2-1; the D is unclear. The CDR3 contains 11 residues. Trimming cost V 5 bases and J 9 bases, with 8 bases left between them. Germline V gene sequence: CDR1 SEHNR, CDR2 FQNEAQ (reference sequence). CDR3 loop: CASSPFSEQFF. CDR3 nucleotides: TGTGCCAGCAGCCCCTTCTCTGAGCAGTTCTTC.

This clonotype has only a few counts. The chain combines TRBV3-1 with TRBJ2-5; no clear D gene. The V end was cut by 1 base, the J end by 4 bases, with 13 bases between. This CDR3 has 15 residues. CDR1 is LGHDT and CDR2 is YNNKEL in the germline V gene (reference sequence). The CDR3 region has the DNA TGTGCCAGCAGCCAAGTTGAAGGGTCCCGAGAGACCCAGTACTTC. This gives the protein CASSQVEGSRETQYF.

This rearrangement joins TRBV20-1 to TRBJ2-7; 8 bases align to TRBD1. The CDR3 is 15 residues long. Trimming took 5 bases from V and 0 from J; bases not matched to a gene: 9. Per germline, CDR1 DFQATT and CDR2 SNEGSKA (reference sequence). The CDR3: CSAQDRGQSSYEQYF. The CDR3 bases are TGCAGTGCTCAAGACAGGGGCCAAAGCTCCTACGAGCAGTACTTC.

The rearrangement links TRBV20-1 to TRBJ2-3; 7 bases fit TRBD2. The CDR3 contains 14 residues. In germline, CDR1 is DFQATT, CDR2 SNEGSKA (reference sequence). V trimming: 6 bases; J trimming: 7 bases; junction bases outside the gene matches: 13. Written as DNA, the CDR3 is TGCAGTGCCAAGCGCCGGGACTATCCCCATACGCAGTATTTT. Amino acid sequence: CSAKRRDYPHTQYF.

This clonotype turned up a few times. This chain joins TRBV4-2 and TRBJ2-1; TRBD2 aligns across 11 bases. Trimming at V came to 1 base and at J to 8 bases, leaving 7 bases not matched to a gene. The CDR3 spans 16 residues. Germline CDR1 and CDR2: LGHNA and YNFKEQ. CDR3 nucleotides: TGTGCCAGCAGCCAAGTTCTAGCGGGAGGTCTGGATGAGCAGTTCTTC. This encodes CASSQVLAGGLDEQFF.